Each of the 14 T cell receptor beta chains below was sequenced from the same sample in a study of blood T cell repertoires in COVID-19 (dated by TCRdb to the early 2020s). Library preparation employed the immunoSEQ multiplex PCR assay. TCRdb took over this immuneACCESS table, retaining in-frame rearrangements with V and J assigned. Such tables are incomplete; in checked studies, under half of the missing clones stem from an unresolved V gene, and the remainder is unexplained. Across this sample there are about 93,000 clones, with roughly 85% seen only once. Clones ranked in the top ten supply roughly 16% of the sample. The specimen was peripheral blood. All receptors derive from a human donor in a cohort sampled during active COVID-19.

Details on this clone: Other DNA sequences in the sample encode the same CDR3. The V gene is TRBV18, the J gene TRBJ1-5; D is possibly TRBD1 (5 bases). The CDR3 covers 13 residues. V was trimmed by 3 bases and J by 4 bases, leaving 7 bases between them. In germline, CDR1 is KGHSH, CDR2 LQKENI. CDR3 sequence reads: CASSPGGNQPQHF. The CDR3, as DNA: TGTGCCAGCTCACCGGGGGGAAATCAGCCCCAGCATTTT.

The chain joins TRBV6-5 to TRBJ1-2, with 7 bases lining up with TRBD1. The CDR3 is 14 residues long. Germline lookup yields CDR1 MNHEY and CDR2 SVGAGI. J lost 4 bases, V lost 6 bases, and 8 bases had no gene match. The CDR3 here is CASREGAAAYGYTF. The CDR3 DNA is TGTGCCAGCAGGGAGGGGGCTGCCGCCTATGGCTACACCTTC.

The V call is TRBV3-1 (or the pseudogene TRBV3-2), the J call TRBJ2-7; 7 bases agree with TRBD2. The CDR3 covers 17 residues. The V and J ends lost 0 bases and 0 bases, in that order; junction bases with no gene match: 8. The germline gives CDR1 LGHDT, CDR2 YNNKEL (reference sequence). The CDR3 coding sequence is TGTGCCAGCAGCCAAGATACCCCGGCTAGCGGCTCCTACGAGCAGTACTTC. Protein product: CASSQDTPASGSYEQYF.

The chain combines TRBV29-1 with TRBJ1-1, with 8 bases that match TRBD1. With 2 bases clipped from V and 4 bases from J, the junction kept 0 bases outside the gene matches. CDR1 is SQVTM, CDR2 ANQGSEA, per germline. This CDR3 region has 12 residues. The CDR3 sequence: CSVETGGTEAFF. The CDR3 DNA follows: TGCAGCGTTGAAACAGGGGGCACTGAAGCTTTCTTT.

The genes are TRBV7-8 and TRBJ2-3; 11 positions match TRBD2. CDR1 is SGHVS, CDR2 FQNEAQ, per germline. Unmatched junction bases numbered 6, after V lost 3 bases and J lost 1 base. The length of the CDR3 is 17 residues. CDR3 in amino acids: CASSLGLAGGRTDTQYF. The CDR3 nucleotides read TGTGCCAGCAGCTTGGGGCTAGCGGGGGGCCGCACAGATACGCAGTATTTT. Using reference TRBV7-8 and TRBJ2-3 for the parts outside the CDR3, the full variable domain is GAGVSQSPRYKVAKRGQDVALRCDPISGHVSLFWYQQALGQGPEFLTYFQNEAQLDKSGLPSDRFFAERPEGSVSTLKIQRTQQEDSAVYLCASSLGLAGGRTDTQYFGPGTRLTVL.

The V gene is TRBV19, the J gene TRBJ2-5, with 8 nucleotides matching TRBD2. Trimming took 7 bases from V and 5 from J; bases not matched to a gene: 9. This CDR3 comprises 14 residues. In germline, CDR1 is LNHDA, CDR2 SQIVND (reference sequence). The CDR3 here is CASTPRGAWETQYF. The CDR3 region has the DNA TGTGCCAGTACCCCGCGGGGGGCTTGGGAGACCCAGTACTTC.

V and J are TRBV12-3 or TRBV12-4 and TRBJ2-2, with D perhaps matching TRBD2 (6 bases). Trimming took off 8 bases at V and 0 bases at J, with 7 bases between the two ends. The length of the CDR3 is 13 residues. The CDR3 DNA sequence: TGTGCCAGCCGGGGGACGAACACCGGGGAGCTGTTTTTT. It translates to CASRGTNTGELFF.

The chain has TRBV30 and TRBJ1-2; no definite D call. Trimming removed 2 bases at V and 8 bases at J, with 6 bases between. Germline V gene data show CDR1 as GTSNPN and CDR2 as SVGIG (reference sequence). The CDR3 totals 10 residues. The CDR3: CAWSRAGYTF. The CDR3 nucleotides are TGTGCCTGGAGTAGAGCAGGCTACACCTTC.

This chain links TRBV4-2 with TRBJ2-3; TRBD1 matches at 8 bases. The CDR3 contains 16 residues. The germline V gene has CDR1 LGHNA and CDR2 YNFKEQ. The ends lost 1 base at V and 3 bases at J; junction bases unmatched: 6. The CDR3: CASSQGDRGWTDTQYF. DNA of the CDR3: TGTGCCAGCAGCCAAGGTGACAGGGGTTGGACAGATACGCAGTATTTT.

V is TRBV3-1 (or the pseudogene TRBV3-2) and J is TRBJ2-5, with D tentatively TRBD1 (5 bases). The germline gives CDR1 LGHDT, CDR2 YNNKEL (reference sequence). CDR3 length: 15 residues. Trimming shortened V by 0 bases and J by 5 bases, and 13 bases separated the two germline ends. CDR3 bases: TGTGCCAGCAGCCAAGACGCAGGGTACGCGGAGACCCAGTACTTC. Encoded protein: CASSQDAGYAETQYF.

The chain carries TRBV5-1 and TRBJ2-1, with D perhaps TRBD2 (6 bases). This CDR3 has 15 residues. Germline V CDR1 and CDR2: SGHRS, YFSETQ. With 4 bases removed from V and 1 base from J, the gap between germline ends came to 12 bases. The CDR3 DNA reads as TGCGCCAGCAGCCCGGGGCGGGGTTCCTACAATGAGCAGTTCTTC. This codes for CASSPGRGSYNEQFF.

The chain couples TRBV24-1 to TRBJ2-3; 9 nucleotides align to TRBD1. This CDR3 region has 15 residues. V gave up 3 bases and J gave up 7 bases; unmatched junction bases: 7. CDR1 and CDR2 from the germline V gene are KGHDR and SFDVKD. The CDR3 bases are TGTGCCACCAGTGATCCGACCGGGACAGGGAATACGCAGTATTTT. It codes for CATSDPTGTGNTQYF.

This rearrangement joins TRBV5-5 to TRBJ1-6; D gene ambiguous. Germline V lookup: CDR1 SGHKS, CDR2 YYEKEE (reference sequence). V lost 4 bases, J lost 7 bases, and 15 bases lay in between. This CDR3 is 15 amino acids long. The CDR3: CASSPMAGSNSPLHF. CDR3 in DNA: TGTGCCAGCAGCCCAATGGCGGGGTCGAATTCACCCCTCCACTTT.

This rearrangement joins TRBV11-3 to TRBJ2-1; TRBD2 aligns across 10 bases. Germline assignment: CDR1 SGHNT and CDR2 YENEEA. CDR3 size: 15 residues. The V and J ends lost 3 bases and 7 bases, in that order; junction bases with no gene match: 6. CDR3 nucleotide sequence: TGTGCCAGCAGCTTTAGCGGGAGGCCAGGGAATGAGCAGTTCTTC. As protein: CASSFSGRPGNEQFF.